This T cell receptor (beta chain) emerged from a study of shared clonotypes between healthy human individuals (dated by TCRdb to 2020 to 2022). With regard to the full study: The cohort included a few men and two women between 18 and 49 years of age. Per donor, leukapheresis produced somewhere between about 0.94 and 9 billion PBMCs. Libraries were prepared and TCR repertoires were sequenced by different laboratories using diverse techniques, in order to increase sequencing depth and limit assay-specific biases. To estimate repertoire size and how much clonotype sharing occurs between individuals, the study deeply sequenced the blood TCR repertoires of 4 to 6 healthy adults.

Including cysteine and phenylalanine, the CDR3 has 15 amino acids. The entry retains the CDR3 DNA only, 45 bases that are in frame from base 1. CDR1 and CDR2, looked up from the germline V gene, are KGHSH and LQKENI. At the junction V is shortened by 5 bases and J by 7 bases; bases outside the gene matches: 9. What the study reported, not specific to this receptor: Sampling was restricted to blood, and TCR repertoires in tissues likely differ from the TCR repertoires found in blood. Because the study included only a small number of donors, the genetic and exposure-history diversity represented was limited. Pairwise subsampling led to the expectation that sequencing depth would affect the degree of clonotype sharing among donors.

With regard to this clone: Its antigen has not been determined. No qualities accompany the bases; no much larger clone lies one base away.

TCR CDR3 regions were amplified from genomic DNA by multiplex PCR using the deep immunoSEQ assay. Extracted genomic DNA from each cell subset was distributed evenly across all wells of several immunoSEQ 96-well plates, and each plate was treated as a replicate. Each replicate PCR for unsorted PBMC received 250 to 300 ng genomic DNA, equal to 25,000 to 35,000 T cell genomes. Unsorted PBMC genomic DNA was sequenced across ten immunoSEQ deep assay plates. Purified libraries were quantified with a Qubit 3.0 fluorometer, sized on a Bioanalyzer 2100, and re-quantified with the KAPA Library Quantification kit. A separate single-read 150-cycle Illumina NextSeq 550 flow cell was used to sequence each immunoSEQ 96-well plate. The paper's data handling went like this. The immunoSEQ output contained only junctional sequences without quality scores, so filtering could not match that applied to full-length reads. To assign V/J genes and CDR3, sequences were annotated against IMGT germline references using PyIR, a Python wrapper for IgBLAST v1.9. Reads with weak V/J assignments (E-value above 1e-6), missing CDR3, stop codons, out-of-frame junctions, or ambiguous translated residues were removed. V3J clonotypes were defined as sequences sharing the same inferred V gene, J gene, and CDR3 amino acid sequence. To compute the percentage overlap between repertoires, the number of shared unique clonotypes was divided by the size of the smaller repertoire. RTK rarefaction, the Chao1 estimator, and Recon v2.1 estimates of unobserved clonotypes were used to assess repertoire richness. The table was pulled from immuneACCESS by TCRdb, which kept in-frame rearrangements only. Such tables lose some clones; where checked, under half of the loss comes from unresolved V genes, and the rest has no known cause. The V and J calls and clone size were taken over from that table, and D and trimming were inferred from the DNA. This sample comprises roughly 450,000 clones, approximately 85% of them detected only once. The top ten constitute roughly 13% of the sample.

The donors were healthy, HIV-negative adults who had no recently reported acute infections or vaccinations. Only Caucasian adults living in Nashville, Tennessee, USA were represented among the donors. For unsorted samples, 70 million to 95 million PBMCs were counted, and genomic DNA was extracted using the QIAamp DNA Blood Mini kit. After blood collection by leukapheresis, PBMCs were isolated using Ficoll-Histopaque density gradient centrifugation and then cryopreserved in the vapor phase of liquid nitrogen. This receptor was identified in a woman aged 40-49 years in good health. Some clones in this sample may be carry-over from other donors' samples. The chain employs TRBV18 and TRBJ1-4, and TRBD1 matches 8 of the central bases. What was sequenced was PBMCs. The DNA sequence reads TGTGCCAGCTCATCCTACGGACAGGGAGGTGAAAAACTGTTTTTT. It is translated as CASSSYGQGGEKLFF.